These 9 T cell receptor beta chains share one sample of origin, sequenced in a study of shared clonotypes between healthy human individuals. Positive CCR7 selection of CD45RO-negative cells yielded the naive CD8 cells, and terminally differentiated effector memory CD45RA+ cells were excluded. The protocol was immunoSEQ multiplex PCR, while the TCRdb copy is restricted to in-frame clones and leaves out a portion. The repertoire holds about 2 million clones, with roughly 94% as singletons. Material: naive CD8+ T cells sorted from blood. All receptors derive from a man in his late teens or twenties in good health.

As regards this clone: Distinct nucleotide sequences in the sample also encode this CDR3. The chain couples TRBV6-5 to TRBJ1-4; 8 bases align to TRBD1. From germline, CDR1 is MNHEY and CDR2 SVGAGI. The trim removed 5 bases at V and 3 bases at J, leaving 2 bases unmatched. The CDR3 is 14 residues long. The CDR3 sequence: CASSRDRPNEKLFF. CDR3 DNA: TGTGCCAGCAGTCGGGACAGGCCTAATGAAAAACTGTTTTTT.

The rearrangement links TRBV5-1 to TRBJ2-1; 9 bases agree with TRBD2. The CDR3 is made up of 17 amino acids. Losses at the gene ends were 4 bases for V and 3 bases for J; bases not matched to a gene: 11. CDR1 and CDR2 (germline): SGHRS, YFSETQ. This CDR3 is CASSPTLAGAVYNEQFF. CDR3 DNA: TGCGCCAGCAGCCCGACATTAGCGGGGGCCGTCTACAATGAGCAGTTCTTC.

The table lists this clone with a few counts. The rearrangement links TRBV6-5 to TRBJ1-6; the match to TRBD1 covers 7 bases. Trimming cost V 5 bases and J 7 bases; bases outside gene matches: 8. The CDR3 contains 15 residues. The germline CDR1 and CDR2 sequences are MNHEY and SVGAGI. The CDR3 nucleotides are TGTGCCAGCAGTGTTTACGGGACAGACAATTCACCCCTCCACTTT. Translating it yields CASSVYGTDNSPLHF.

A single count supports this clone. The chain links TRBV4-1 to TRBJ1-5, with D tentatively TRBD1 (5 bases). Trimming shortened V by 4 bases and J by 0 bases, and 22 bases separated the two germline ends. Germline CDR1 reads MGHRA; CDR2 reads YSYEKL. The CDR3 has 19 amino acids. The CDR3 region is CASSPPTGTEAYSNQPQHF. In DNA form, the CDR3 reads TGCGCCAGCAGCCCTCCGACGGGGACGGAGGCTTATAGCAATCAGCCCCAGCATTTT.

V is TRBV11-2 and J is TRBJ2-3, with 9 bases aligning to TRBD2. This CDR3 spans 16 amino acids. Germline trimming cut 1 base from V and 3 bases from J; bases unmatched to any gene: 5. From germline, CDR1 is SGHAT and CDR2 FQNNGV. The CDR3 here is CASSLGASGVTDTQYF. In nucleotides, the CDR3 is TGTGCCAGCAGCTTAGGAGCTAGCGGGGTAACAGATACGCAGTATTTT.

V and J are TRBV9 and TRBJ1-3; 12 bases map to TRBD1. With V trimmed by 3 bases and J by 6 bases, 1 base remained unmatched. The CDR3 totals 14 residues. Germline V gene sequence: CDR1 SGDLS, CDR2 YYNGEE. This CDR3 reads CASSAGQGANTIYF. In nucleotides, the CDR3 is TGTGCCAGCAGCGCGGGACAGGGGGCAAACACCATATATTTT.

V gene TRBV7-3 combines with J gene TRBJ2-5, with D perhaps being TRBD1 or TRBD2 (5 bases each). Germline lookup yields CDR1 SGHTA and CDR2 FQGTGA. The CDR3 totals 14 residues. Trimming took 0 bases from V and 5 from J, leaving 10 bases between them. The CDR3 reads CASSLTGTVETQYF. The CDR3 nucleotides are TGTGCCAGCAGCTTAACTGGGACGGTGGAGACCCAGTACTTC.

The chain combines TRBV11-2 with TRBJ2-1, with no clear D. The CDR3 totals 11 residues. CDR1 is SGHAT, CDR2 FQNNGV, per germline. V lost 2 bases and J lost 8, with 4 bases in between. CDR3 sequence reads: CASSLFHEQFF. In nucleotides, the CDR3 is TGTGCCAGCAGCTTATTTCATGAGCAGTTCTTC. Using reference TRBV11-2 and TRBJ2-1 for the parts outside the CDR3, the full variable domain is EAGVAQSPRYKIIEKRQSVAFWCNPISGHATLYWYQQILGQGPKLLIQFQNNGVVDDSQLPKDRFSAERLKGVDSTLKIQPAKLEDSAVYLCASSLFHEQFFGPGTRLTVL.

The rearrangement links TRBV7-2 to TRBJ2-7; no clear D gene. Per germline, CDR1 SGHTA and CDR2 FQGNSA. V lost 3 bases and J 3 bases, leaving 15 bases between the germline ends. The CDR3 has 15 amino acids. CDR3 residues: CASSFNSYKSYEQYF. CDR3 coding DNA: TGTGCCAGCAGCTTTAACTCGTATAAGAGCTACGAGCAGTACTTC.